This T cell receptor (beta chain) appears in the sequencing data of a study of cytomegalovirus exposure and HLA in healthy donors. Overall study results and limits: Most CMV-associated TCR beta chains were later found to appear HLA-restricted. As a later analysis revealed, the rate of TCR association differed by HLA locus, with DRB1 most and HLA-C fewest.

This clone was counted between two and nine times. What it binds is not known. With 60 Vbeta and 13 Jbeta primers, the PCR was carried out. Profiling relied on immunoSEQ multiplex PCR, and the TCRdb table lists in-frame clones only, not all of them. The sample has 120,000 to 150,000 clones; 73% are singletons. The CDR3 has 17 residues. Germline lookup yields CDR1 KGHSH and CDR2 LQKENI. J gave up 1 base and V 1 base, and 9 bases lay outside the gene matches. Input material: PBMCs. The TCR originated in a woman aged 18-29 years in good health and CMV-seronegative. The genes are TRBV18 and TRBJ1-1; TRBD1 aligns across 7 bases. As DNA, the CDR3 is TGTGCCAGCTCACCACGTGCCGCCGGGACAGAGAACACTGAAGCTTTCTTT. Encoded protein: CASSPRAAGTENTEAFF.